These 21 T cell receptor beta chains originate from one sample sequenced in a study of T cell repertoires in cytomegalovirus infection (dated by TCRdb to the late 2010s). The reads were generated on an Illumina HiSeq 1500. TCRdb reprocessed the public reads (quality trimming at Q25 with fastp, clone calling with MiXCR) and kept in-frame beta chains. Entries are consolidated by CDR3 protein sequence, retaining the most common genes and DNA. The sample has 150,000 or so distinct CDR3 sequences on record, 20% to 30% of them singletons. The top ten constitute approximately 11% of the sample. The specimen was PBMCs. These receptors were obtained from a human donor in good health (CMV status not recorded). Some clones in this sample may be carry-over from other donors' samples.

The table lists this clonotype with many counts. The chain employs TRBV7-2 and TRBJ2-7; D is unresolved. Germline V CDR1 and CDR2: SGHTA, FQGNSA. This CDR3 is 14 amino acids long. V dropped 5 bases and J dropped 3 bases, with 14 bases sitting between them. CDR3 DNA sequence: TGTGCCAGCAGCCCTACCCCTGGCGGCTACGAGCAGTACTTC. It specifies CASSPTPGGYEQYF.

This clonotype was seen repeatedly, ten times or more. J is TRBJ2-1 and V is TRBV28; 9 bases are a match to TRBD1. Germline assignment: CDR1 MDHEN and CDR2 SYDVKM. The V segment lost 6 bases and the J segment 8 bases; nucleotides outside the gene matches: 11. The CDR3 length is 15 residues. CDR3 region: CASRTQGARFHEQFF. The CDR3 DNA reads TGTGCCAGCAGAACACAGGGGGCGCGGTTCCATGAGCAGTTCTTC.

The rearrangement links TRBV4-2 to TRBJ2-5; TRBD2 matches at 12 bases. Germline V gene sequence: CDR1 LGHNA, CDR2 YNFKEQ. V lost 4 bases and J lost 6; bases outside the gene matches: 6. CDR3 length: 15 amino acids. This chain's CDR3 is CASSPRLAGVQTQYF. CDR3 nucleotides: TGTGCCAGCAGCCCAAGACTAGCGGGAGTCCAGACCCAGTACTTC.

This clonotype has more than one count but fewer than ten. The rearrangement uses TRBV29-1 and TRBJ1-2; 8 positions agree with TRBD1. V was clipped by 3 bases and J by 2 bases; unmatched bases: 8. The CDR3 is 15 amino acids. CDR1 SQVTM and CDR2 ANQGSEA come from the germline V gene. The CDR3 bases are TGCAGCGTTGATCTGATGTCAGGGGGCAACTATGGCTACACCTTC. It encodes CSVDLMSGGNYGYTF.

In this sample, this clonotype turned up a few times. The chain employs TRBV12-5 and TRBJ2-1; no reliable D call. Germline V CDR1 and CDR2: LGHNT, FRNRAP. V was cut by 1 base and J by 3 bases, with 7 bases left in between. The CDR3 has 14 amino acids. This chain's CDR3 is CASGLGGSYNEQFF. For the CDR3, the DNA is TGTGCTAGTGGTTTGGGCGGAAGCTACAATGAGCAGTTCTTC. Full variable domain (missing parts from reference TRBV12-5 and TRBJ2-1): DARVTQTPRHKVTEMGQEVTMRCQPILGHNTVFWYRQTMMQGLELLAYFRNRAPLDDSGMPKDRFSAEMPDATLATLKIQPSEPRDSAVYFCASGLGGSYNEQFFGPGTRLTVL.

This clonotype was found a few times. This chain joins TRBV20-1 and TRBJ2-7; 10 bases match TRBD1. The germline V gene has CDR1 DFQATT and CDR2 SNEGSKA (reference sequence). J lost 3 bases, V lost 0 bases, and 2 bases had no gene match. The CDR3 sequence is 14 residues long. The chain's CDR3 is CSARDRTGGYEQYF. The CDR3, as DNA: TGCAGTGCTAGAGATAGGACAGGGGGCTACGAGCAGTACTTC.

The J gene is TRBJ2-3, the V gene TRBV12-3 or TRBV12-4, with TRBD2 as a possible D gene (6 bases). The CDR3 totals 14 residues. Trimming took off 2 bases at V and 4 bases at J, with 10 bases between the two ends. This CDR3 reads CASSLRGGADTQYF. The DNA for the CDR3 is TGTGCCAGCAGTTTACGCGGAGGGGCAGATACGCAGTATTTT.

Comments on this clonotype: The germline gene is not matched at one end of the junction; a read error may be the cause. The rearrangement links TRBV7-6 to TRBJ2-1; D is unclear. The CDR3 totals 16 residues. The germline gives CDR1 SGHVS, CDR2 FNYEAQ. The CDR3 region is CASSLEVPLTYNKQFF. The CDR3 nucleotides read TGTGCCAGCAGCTTAGAGGTCCCCCTTACCTACAATAAGCAGTTTTTT.

The chain uses TRBV20-1 and TRBJ1-2; possibly TRBD1 for D (5 bases). CDR3 length: 13 amino acids. V lost 5 bases, J lost 3 bases, and 13 bases lay in between. The V gene's germline CDR1 is DFQATT and CDR2 SNEGSKA (reference sequence). CDR3 in DNA: TGCAGTGCTGTGGGGGACGTCCACTATGGCTACACCTTC. Translating gives CSAVGDVHYGYTF.

The chain couples TRBV13 to TRBJ2-3, with no clear D. Germline V CDR1 and CDR2: PRHDT, FYEKMQ (reference sequence). The CDR3 length is 12 residues. Deletions cut 4 bases from V and 7 bases from J, with 9 bases between. The DNA of the CDR3 is TGTGCCAGCAGCTCCCCGGGCAATACGCAGTATTTT. Translated: CASSSPGNTQYF.

The gene calls are TRBV28 and TRBJ1-6; D is uncertain. The CDR3 consists of 12 residues. The ends were cut back, 6 bases at V and 3 bases at J, with 3 bases in the middle. The germline CDR1 and CDR2 sequences are MDHEN and SYDVKM. CDR3 DNA sequence: TGTGCCAGCAGGGACTATAATTCACCCCTCCACTTT. This translates into CASRDYNSPLHF.

This clonotype was recorded at least ten times. The chain is built from TRBV7-2 and TRBJ1-1; D is undetermined. Germline-derived CDR1 and CDR2 are SGHTA and FQGNSA. This CDR3 is built from 13 residues. The V and J ends lost 2 bases and 7 bases respectively, with 11 bases between them. The CDR3 region is CASSLTGDFEAFF. In DNA form, the CDR3 reads TGTGCCAGCAGCTTAACGGGAGACTTTGAAGCTTTCTTT.

This clonotype was seen repeatedly, ten times or more. V gene TRBV11-2 combines with J gene TRBJ2-5; D might be TRBD1 (6 bases). Per the germline V gene, CDR1 is SGHAT and CDR2 is FQNNGV. The CDR3 runs 17 residues. V was shortened by 3 bases and J by 0 bases, with 17 bases between the two germline ends. Here the CDR3 reads CASSFDPLQGYQETQYF. CDR3 bases: TGTGCCAGCAGCTTCGACCCCCTACAGGGTTACCAAGAGACCCAGTACTTC.

The J gene is TRBJ2-1, the V gene TRBV6-8; 13 bases align to TRBD2. The CDR3 has 15 amino acids. The V and J ends lost 6 bases and 5 bases, in that order; junction bases with no gene match: 4. Per germline, CDR1 MNHGY and CDR2 SAAAGT. This CDR3 reads CASSIGTSGNNEQFF. CDR3 in DNA: TGTGCCAGCAGCATCGGGACTAGCGGGAACAATGAGCAGTTCTTC.

This clonotype was observed many times. This chain joins TRBV6-5 and TRBJ1-2, with 9 bases identical to TRBD1. The V segment lost 4 bases and the J segment 6 bases; nucleotides outside the gene matches: 3. This CDR3 spans 13 amino acids. CDR1 is MNHEY and CDR2 is SVGAGI in the germline V gene. The CDR3 loop reads CASSSGQGDGYTF. As DNA, the CDR3 is TGTGCCAGCAGTTCGGGACAGGGAGATGGCTACACCTTC.

This clonotype was seen a few times. V gene TRBV15 combines with J gene TRBJ2-4; D not resolved. CDR3 length equals 14 residues. Trimming removed 0 bases from V and 6 bases from J, with 9 bases in between. In germline, CDR1 is LNHNV, CDR2 YYDKDF (reference sequence). CDR3 nucleotides: TGTGCCACCAGCAGAGATCGGCAGTCAAACATTCAGTACTTC. Protein sequence: CATSRDRQSNIQYF.

The chain combines TRBV5-4 with TRBJ2-2; the D is unclear. This CDR3 has 15 amino acids. V was shortened by 1 base and J by 1 base, with 8 bases between the two germline ends. Germline assignment: CDR1 SGHNT and CDR2 YYREEE (reference sequence). The CDR3 reads CASSLWNLNTGELFF. DNA for the CDR3: TGTGCCAGCAGCTTGTGGAACCTGAACACCGGGGAGCTGTTTTTT.

The V gene is TRBV5-1, the J gene TRBJ2-2; a weak D match, TRBD1 (6 bases). This CDR3 spans 14 amino acids. Trimming took 3 bases from V and 2 from J, leaving 8 bases between them. Germline assignment: CDR1 SGHRS and CDR2 YFSETQ. In DNA form, the CDR3 reads TGCGCCAGCAGCTCGACAGGAAACACCGGGGAGCTGTTTTTT. Its protein product is CASSSTGNTGELFF.

This clonotype occurred a few times. The chain recombines TRBV20-1 with TRBJ2-3; D uncertain. Per germline, CDR1 DFQATT and CDR2 SNEGSKA (reference sequence). The CDR3 spans 11 residues. The V and J ends lost 3 bases and 2 bases respectively, with 3 bases between them. CDR3 region: CSASVTDTQYF. In DNA form, the CDR3 reads TGCAGTGCTAGCGTCACAGATACGCAGTATTTT.

The gene calls are TRBV18 and TRBJ2-7, with TRBD1 matching 9 bases. This CDR3 is 16 amino acids long. J was trimmed by 0 bases and V by 0 bases; bases with no gene match: 3. Per germline, CDR1 KGHSH and CDR2 LQKENI. CDR3 residues: CASSPPNRGRSYEQYF. CDR3 DNA: TGTGCCAGCTCACCACCGAACAGGGGGCGCTCCTACGAGCAGTACTTC.

Only a few counts were recorded for this clonotype. The CDR3 spells CAISEPDQGRDYGYTF. CDR3 nucleotides: TGTGCCATCAGTGAGCCCGACCAGGGGCGCGACTATGGCTACACCTTC. The chain is built from TRBV10-3 and TRBJ1-2; the D gene is possibly TRBD1 (6 bases). CDR1 is ENHRY, CDR2 SYGVKD, per germline. Trimming cost V 2 bases and J 3 bases, with 16 bases left between them. The CDR3 loop spans 16 amino acids.